This T cell receptor beta chain derives from a study of shared clonotypes between healthy human individuals. Study information: Per donor, CD8 memory used one plate, CD8 naive used two, CD4 memory used three and CD4 naive used three.

HIV-negative, healthy adults without recent acute infections or vaccinations were the donors. Per germline, CDR1 SNHLY and CDR2 FYNNEI. The CDR3 has 14 amino acids. Deletions cut 8 bases from V and 4 bases from J, with 17 bases between. Findings and limits, study-wide: Shared clonotypes: 4.5% to 6% naive CD4, around 3.5% naive CD8, over 2% memory CD4, 0.4% to 0.5% memory CD8. As a rule, naive subsets had a larger estimated richness than memory subsets.

Data came from immunoSEQ multiplex PCR; TCRdb stores just in-frame clones and leaves some out. The table lists 2 million to 2.5 million clones, approximately 93% of them singletons. For this clone: Antigen specificity is unknown.

This TCR was sampled from a man between 18 and 29 years old in good health. Some clones in this sample may be carry-over from other donors' samples. The V call is TRBV2, the J call TRBJ1-1; the D gene is possibly TRBD1 (5 bases). The specimen sequenced was naive CD4+ T cells from PBMCs. Subset noted: CD45RA+ positively selected. In DNA, the CDR3 is TGTGCCAGCGTGGGGCTCCACGGGGGCACTGAAGCTTTCTTT. Translating it yields CASVGLHGGTEAFF.